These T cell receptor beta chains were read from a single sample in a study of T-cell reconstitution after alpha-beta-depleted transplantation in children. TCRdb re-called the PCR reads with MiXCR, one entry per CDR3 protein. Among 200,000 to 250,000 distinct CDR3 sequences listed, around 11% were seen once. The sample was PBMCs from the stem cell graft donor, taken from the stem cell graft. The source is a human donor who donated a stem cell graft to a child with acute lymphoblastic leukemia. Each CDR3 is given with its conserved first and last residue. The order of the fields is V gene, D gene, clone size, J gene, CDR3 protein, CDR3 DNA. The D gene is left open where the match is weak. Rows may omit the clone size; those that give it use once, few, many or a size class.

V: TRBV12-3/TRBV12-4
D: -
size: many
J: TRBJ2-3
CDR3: CASSFVMGAATDTQYF
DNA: TGTGCCAGCAGTTTTGTGATGGGGGCTGCGACAGATACGCAGTATTTT

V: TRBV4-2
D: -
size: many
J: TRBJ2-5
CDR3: CASSQAAGETQYF
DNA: TGTGCCAGCAGCCAAGCCGCCGGAGAGACCCAGTACTTC

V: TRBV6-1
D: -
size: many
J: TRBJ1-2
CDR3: CASSQRGEVRNYGYTF
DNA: TGTGCCAGCAGTCAAAGAGGAGAGGTTCGGAACTATGGCTACACCTTC

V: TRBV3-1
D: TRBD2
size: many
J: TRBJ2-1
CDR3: CASRRASGTNEQFF
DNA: TGTGCCAGCAGACGAGCTAGCGGGACCAATGAGCAGTTCTTC

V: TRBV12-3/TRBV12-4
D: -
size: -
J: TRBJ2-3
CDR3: CASSQFTDTQYF
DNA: TGTGCCAGCAGTCAGTTCACAGATACGCAGTATTTT

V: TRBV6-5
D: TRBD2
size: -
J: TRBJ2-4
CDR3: CASSYPKLAGGENIQYF
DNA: TGTGCCAGCAGTTACCCTAAACTAGCGGGGGGGGAAAACATTCAGTACTTC

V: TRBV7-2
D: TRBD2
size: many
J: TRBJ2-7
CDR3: CASSFSGIGEQYF
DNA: TGTGCCAGCAGCTTTAGCGGGATTGGCGAGCAGTACTTC

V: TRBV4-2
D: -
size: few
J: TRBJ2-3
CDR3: CASSPALRGGFENSADTQYF
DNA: TGTGCCAGCAGCCCAGCATTGAGGGGGGGCTTTGAAAATTCCGCAGATACGCAGTATTTT

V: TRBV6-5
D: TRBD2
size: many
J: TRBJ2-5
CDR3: CASSSSGLATQETQYF
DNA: TGTGCCAGCAGTTCTTCCGGACTAGCGACACAAGAGACCCAGTACTTC

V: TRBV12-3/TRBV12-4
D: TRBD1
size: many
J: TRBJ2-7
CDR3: CASIGTGVNEQYF
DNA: TGTGCCAGCATTGGGACAGGGGTAAACGAGCAGTACTTC

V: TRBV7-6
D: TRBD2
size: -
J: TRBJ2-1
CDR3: CASSLSSGRTAEQFF
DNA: TGTGCCAGCAGCCTTAGTAGCGGGAGGACCGCTGAGCAGTTCTTC

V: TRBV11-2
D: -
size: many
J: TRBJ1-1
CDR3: CASTSGPIGTEAFF
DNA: TGTGCCAGCACCTCGGGACCGATTGGCACTGAAGCTTTCTTT

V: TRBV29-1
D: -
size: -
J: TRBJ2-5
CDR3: CSVEERARGTYQETQYF
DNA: TGCAGCGTTGAAGAACGCGCGAGGGGAACGTACCAAGAGACCCAGTACTTC

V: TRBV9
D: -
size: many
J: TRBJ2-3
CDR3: CASSVGVSGSTDTQYF
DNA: TGTGCCAGCAGCGTGGGGGTTAGCGGTAGCACAGATACGCAGTATTTT

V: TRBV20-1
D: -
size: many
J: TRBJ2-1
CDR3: CSHTGENSYNEQFF
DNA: TGCAGTCATACCGGGGAGAACTCTTACAATGAGCAGTTCTTC

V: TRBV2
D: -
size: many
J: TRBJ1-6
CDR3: CVLRDRPYNSPLHF
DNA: TGTGTACTCCGGGACCGACCCTATAATTCACCCCTCCACTTT

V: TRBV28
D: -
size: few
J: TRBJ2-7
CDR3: CASGGTANPDREQYF
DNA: TGTGCCAGCGGAGGGACGGCTAACCCAGATCGCGAGCAGTACTTC

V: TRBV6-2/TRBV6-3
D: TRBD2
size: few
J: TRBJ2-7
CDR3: CAIQQHETSDEQYF
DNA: TGTGCCATCCAACAACACGAGACTAGCGACGAGCAGTACTTC

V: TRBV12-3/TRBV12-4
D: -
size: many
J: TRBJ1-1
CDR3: CASTQDPNTEAFF
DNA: TGTGCCAGCACTCAGGACCCGAACACTGAAGCTTTCTTT

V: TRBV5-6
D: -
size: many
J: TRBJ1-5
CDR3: CASSSTLSNQPQHF
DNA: TGTGCCAGCAGCTCGACACTGAGCAATCAGCCCCAGCATTTT

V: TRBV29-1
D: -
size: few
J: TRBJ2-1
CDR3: CSVRRGDNEQFF
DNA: TGCAGCGTCCGACGAGGGGACAATGAGCAGTTCTTC

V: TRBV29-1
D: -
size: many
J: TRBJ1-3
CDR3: CSGYRGNTIYF
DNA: TGCAGCGGGTACAGGGGAAACACCATATATTTT

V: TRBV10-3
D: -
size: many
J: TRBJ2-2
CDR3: CAITGDTGELFF
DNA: TGTGCCATCACCGGGGACACCGGGGAGCTGTTTTTT

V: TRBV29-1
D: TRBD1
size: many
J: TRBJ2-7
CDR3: CSVAGTGEIGGEQYF
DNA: TGCAGCGTTGCCGGGACAGGGGAAATTGGTGGCGAGCAGTACTTC